These 12 T cell receptor beta chains were all obtained from the same sample, sequenced in a study of CD8+ T cells in alopecia areata. Extracted from the samples, RNA was reverse transcribed into cDNA to serve as the sequencing template. Sequencing used immunoSEQ multiplex PCR; TCRdb keeps in-frame clones, though not all of them. The sample has about 64,000 clones, 44% seen once. The sample consisted of NKG2D-low CD8+ T cells sorted from blood. All receptors come from a human donor with alopecia areata.

This clone was observed a single time. CDR3 protein: CASSLNPGLASTDTQYF. The CDR3, as DNA: TGTGCCAGCAGCTTGAACCCTGGACTAGCGAGCACAGATACGCAGTATTTT. V and J are TRBV7-3 and TRBJ2-3, with 9 bases identical to TRBD2. This CDR3 spans 17 amino acids. The junction had 7 bases not matched to a gene; V was cut back by 3 bases and J by 0 bases. The germline V gene has CDR1 SGHTA and CDR2 FQGTGA.

The rearrangement links TRBV4-3 to TRBJ1-1; tentatively, D is TRBD1 (6 bases). The ends were cut back, 0 bases at V and 5 bases at J, with 10 bases in the middle. There are 14 residues in the CDR3. Per the germline V gene, CDR1 is LGHNA and CDR2 is YSLEER. CDR3 in DNA: TGCGCCAGCAGCCAAGATGGGGGGCTAACTGAAGCTTTCTTT. Amino acids: CASSQDGGLTEAFF.

This clone was counted a few times. This sequence joins TRBV29-1 and TRBJ2-7; possibly TRBD1 or TRBD2 for D (5 bases each). The ends were cut back, 6 bases at V and 0 bases at J, with 12 bases in the middle. CDR1 is SQVTM and CDR2 is ANQGSEA in the germline V gene. The CDR3 sequence is 13 residues long. The CDR3 DNA reads as TGCAGCGTCCCCGGGACGGTCTCCTACGAGCAGTACTTC. It is translated as CSVPGTVSYEQYF.

The genes are TRBV27 and TRBJ2-7; D gene uncertain. The V and J ends lost 0 bases and 5 bases respectively, with 8 bases between them. The CDR3 runs to 13 residues. The germline gives CDR1 MNHEY, CDR2 SMNVEV (reference sequence). CDR3 sequence: CASSLSLRNEQYF. CDR3 nucleotides: TGTGCCAGCAGTTTATCGCTGCGAAACGAGCAGTACTTC.

This clone has just a few counts. The rearrangement links TRBV7-9 to TRBJ2-2; D remains unclear. CDR3 length equals 14 residues. The V gene lost 1 base and the J gene lost 6 bases, with 9 bases spanning the gap. Germline V gives CDR1 SEHNR, CDR2 FQNEAQ (reference sequence). CDR3 DNA sequence: TGTGCCAGCAGCTTAGTGGTTACCTCCGGGGAGCTGTTTTTT. Its translation: CASSLVVTSGELFF.

This clone was counted a few times. The chain recombines TRBV29-1 with TRBJ2-2, with D possibly being TRBD1 (6 bases). Trimming took 5 bases from V and 9 from J, leaving 19 bases between them. The CDR3 contains 14 residues. Germline CDR1 reads SQVTM; CDR2 reads ANQGSEA. The CDR3 coding sequence is TGCAGCGTTCGATCCCCGGACAGTCCGAGGGAGCTGTTTTTT. Its protein product is CSVRSPDSPRELFF.

The rearrangement links TRBV9 to TRBJ2-1, with 10 bases aligning to TRBD2. The CDR3 is 16 amino acids. After removal of 0 bases from V and 8 bases from J, the junction contained 8 bases not matched to a gene. Germline V gene sequence: CDR1 SGDLS, CDR2 YYNGEE. CDR3 DNA: TGTGCCAGCAGCGTAGCTGGAGCGGGAGGGCCTGATGAGCAGTTCTTC. Amino acid sequence: CASSVAGAGGPDEQFF.

The rearrangement uses TRBV9 and TRBJ2-5, with 13 bases aligning to TRBD2. Germline trimming cut 0 bases from V and 5 bases from J; bases unmatched to any gene: 4. From germline, CDR1 is SGDLS and CDR2 YYNGEE. The CDR3 has 16 residues. CDR3: CASSVGTLAGGETQYF. CDR3 DNA sequence: TGTGCCAGCAGCGTAGGAACACTAGCGGGAGGGGAGACCCAGTACTTC.

The gene calls are TRBV27 and TRBJ2-7; the match to TRBD1 covers 8 bases. The length of the CDR3 is 14 residues. Germline V gives CDR1 MNHEY, CDR2 SMNVEV (reference sequence). Losses at the gene ends were 3 bases for V and 3 bases for J; bases not matched to a gene: 4. The CDR3 region is CASSFSTGGYEQYF. CDR3 DNA: TGTGCCAGCAGTTTTTCTACAGGGGGCTACGAGCAGTACTTC.

The sample holds a few counts of this clone. The chain couples TRBV5-1 to TRBJ2-7; no clear D gene. Germline CDR1 reads SGHRS; CDR2 reads YFSETQ. Trimming took 0 bases from V and 5 from J, leaving 6 bases between them. This CDR3 region has 12 residues. The CDR3 sequence: CASSLVPDEQYF. CDR3 bases: TGCGCCAGCAGCTTGGTTCCCGACGAGCAGTACTTC.

This clone has only a few counts. The chain couples TRBV19 to TRBJ2-7; maybe TRBD2 (6 bases). Germline values: CDR1 LNHDA, CDR2 SQIVND (reference sequence). V lost 2 bases and J 2 bases, leaving 10 bases between the germline ends. The length of the CDR3 is 14 residues. The CDR3: CASSITGAAYEQYF. Here the CDR3 DNA reads TGTGCCAGTAGTATAACGGGAGCAGCCTACGAGCAGTACTTC.

J is TRBJ1-5 and V is TRBV9; no reliable D call. Trimming shortened V by 5 bases and J by 5 bases, and 5 bases separated the two germline ends. The CDR3 contains 11 residues. Germline loops: CDR1 SGDLS, CDR2 YYNGEE. The CDR3 reads CASSLDQPQHF. CDR3 nucleotides: TGTGCCAGCAGTCTTGATCAGCCCCAGCATTTT.